Listed below are T cell receptor beta chains from one sample, sequenced in a study of blood T cell repertoires in COVID-19. TCRdb's copy holds only in-frame clones and misses some; the assay was immunoSEQ multiplex PCR. The sample lists under 300,000 clones, 85% to 90% occurring once. Sequencing was carried out using PBMCs or T cells enriched from blood (not recorded which). All receptors derive from a woman younger than 35 who had recovered from COVID-19. Both conserved end residues are part of each CDR3. D genes are given only for firm matches. Clone size is not always given. Where it is, it says once, few, many or a class for expanded clones.

>TRBV6-5|TRBJ2-7|.|TRBD1
TGTGCCAGCACTGGGACAGGGGCCTCCTACGAGCAGTACTTC
CASTGTGASYEQYF
>TRBV28|TRBJ1-2|.|.
TGTGCCAGCAGTTTATTCTCAGGGGCGAACTCTGGCTACACCTTC
CASSLFSGANSGYTF
>TRBV29-1|TRBJ1-1|.|.
TGCAGCGTTGACAGGGTGAACACTGAAGCTTTCTTT
CSVDRVNTEAFF
>TRBV5-5|TRBJ2-5|few|TRBD1
TGTGCCAGCAGCTCCGGGACAGGGGTCGAGACCCAGTACTTC
CASSSGTGVETQYF
>TRBV7-9|TRBJ2-1|.|TRBD2
TGTGCCAGCAGCTCTATGACTAGCGGGGGGCACAATGAGCAGTTCTTC
CASSSMTSGGHNEQFF
>TRBV4-1|TRBJ1-4|.|TRBD1
TGCGCCAGCAGCCGACAGGGGGACGGGGAAAAACTGTTTTTT
CASSRQGDGEKLFF
>TRBV7-3|TRBJ2-1|.|.
TGTGCCAGCAGCCCGGGGACTGGAGACAATGAGCAGTTCTTC
CASSPGTGDNEQFF
>TRBV5-4|TRBJ1-2|.|.
TGTGCCAGCAGCGCCCGTGGAGAAGGAGGGGACTATGGCTACACCTTC
CASSARGEGGDYGYTF
>TRBV5-1|TRBJ1-2|.|TRBD1
TGCGCCAGCAGCTTTGGACAGGGAGACTATGGCTACACCTTC
CASSFGQGDYGYTF
>TRBV4-1|TRBJ2-1|.|.
TGCGCCAGCAGAAACCTACAGGGTGGGAATGAGCAGTTCTTC
CASRNLQGGNEQFF
>TRBV6-5|TRBJ1-2|.|.
TGTGCCAGCAGATCAGCAGGGGTCACTAACTATGGCTACACCTTC
CASRSAGVTNYGYTF
>TRBV5-1|TRBJ1-4|.|.
TGCGCCAGCAGCCCGGACATAAGGAATGAAAAACTGTTTTTT
CASSPDIRNEKLFF
>TRBV28|TRBJ2-1|.|.
TGTGCCAGCAGTGTGGAGGGACGGATCTCCTACAATGAGCAGTTCTTC
CASSVEGRISYNEQFF
>TRBV5-1|TRBJ2-1|.|.
TGCGCCAGCAGCCCTACTCCGGGGGGCCTATTCAATGAGCAGTTCTTC
CASSPTPGGLFNEQFF
>TRBV2|TRBJ2-7|.|.
TGTGCCAGCAGTGAGCAGGGATCTACCTACGAGCAGTACTTC
CASSEQGSTYEQYF
>TRBV11-2|TRBJ1-1|.|.
TGTGCCAGCAGCTTATGGCAGGGGCGGAACACTGAAGCTTTCTTT
CASSLWQGRNTEAFF
>TRBV19|TRBJ2-3|.|.
TGTGCCAGTAGTGTCCAGGGGCGTTTAAATACGCAGTATTTT
CASSVQGRLNTQYF
>TRBV7-2|TRBJ2-7|.|TRBD1
TGTGCCAGCAGCTTAGGTGTCGGGACAGCCTACGAGCAGTACTTC
CASSLGVGTAYEQYF
>TRBV5-1|TRBJ2-7|.|TRBD2
TGCGCCAGCAGCGATACTAGCGGGGGGGCCTACGAGCAGTACTTC
CASSDTSGGAYEQYF
>TRBV2|TRBJ2-1|once|.
TGTGCCAGCAGTGAAGCGGTAATGGAGGGGAAGCAGTTCTTC
CASSEAVMEGKQFF
>TRBV19|TRBJ1-5|.|TRBD1
TGTGCAACCGGGGGGACTGTAACATTGTGGGGACAGGAGAGCAGACAGCCCCAGCATTTT
CATGGTVTLWGQESRQPQHF
>TRBV11-2|TRBJ1-4|.|.
TGTGCCAGCGGATATAGGGGTATAGGGAAACTGTTTTTT
CASGYRGIGKLFF
>TRBV11-2|TRBJ2-1|.|.
TGTGCCAGCAGCGGTGGCGGTTCCTCCTACAATGAGCAGTTCTTC
CASSGGGSSYNEQFF
>TRBV10-3|TRBJ1-5|.|TRBD1
TGTGCCACGCAGGGGGATATCAATCAGCCCCAGCATTTT
CATQGDINQPQHF
>TRBV28|TRBJ1-4|.|TRBD1
TGTGCCAGCAGTACCCCGGGACAGGGGGCGAAAAAACTGTTTTTT
CASSTPGQGAKKLFF
>TRBV29-1|TRBJ1-2|once|.
TGCAGCGTTGGGAACGGGGTTTTACTAGGCTACACCTTC
CSVGNGVLLGYTF
>TRBV7-2|TRBJ2-3|.|.
TGTGCCAGCAGCTTAGCCATTGCGACTAGTGCTTTATTTCTTACGCAGTATTTT
CASSLAIATSALFLTQYF
>TRBV5-1|TRBJ2-2|.|.
TGCGCCAGCAGCTTGCGCCAGGGGCCCGGGGAGCTGTTTTTT
CASSLRQGPGELFF
>TRBV5-1|TRBJ1-6|.|TRBD1
TGCGCCAGCAGCTTACAGGGGGAATCACCCCTCCACTTT
CASSLQGESPLHF
>TRBV5-1|TRBJ2-3|.|.
TGCGCCAGCAGCAGAAAAACCGACAGGTTGGATACGCAGTATTTT
CASSRKTDRLDTQYF
>TRBV15|TRBJ1-1|.|.
TGTGCCACCAGCAGAGGGGGCAGGGACACTGAAGCTTTCTTT
CATSRGGRDTEAFF
>TRBV5-6|TRBJ2-7|.|.
TGTGCCAGCGGAGTACAGGTAGATGGGACTTACGAGCAGTACTTC
CASGVQVDGTYEQYF
>TRBV27|TRBJ1-5|.|.
TGTGCCAGCAGTTTGACAGGTAATCAGCCCCAGCATTTT
CASSLTGNQPQHF
>TRBV6-1|TRBJ1-2|.|.
TGTGCCAGCAGTGAAGGAGGACTCTATGGCTACACCTTC
CASSEGGLYGYTF
>TRBV19|TRBJ2-7|.|TRBD2
TGTGCCAGTAGTATAGCGAGCGGGGGAACCTCCTACGAGCAGTACTTC
CASSIASGGTSYEQYF
>TRBV3-1/TRBV3-2|TRBJ2-2|once|.
TGTGCCAGCAGCCAATCCGCCGGGGAGCTGTTTTTT
CASSQSAGELFF
>TRBV19|TRBJ2-1|.|TRBD1
TGTGCCAGCGCGGACAGGGCTCACTACAATGAGCAGTTCTTC
CASADRAHYNEQFF
>TRBV2|TRBJ1-2|.|TRBD1
TGTGCCAGCAGTGCGGACAGGGAGGGCTACACCTTC
CASSADREGYTF
>TRBV12-3/TRBV12-4|TRBJ1-1|.|.
TGTGCCTGCGGGGGGGTGACTGAAGCTTTCTTT
CACGGVTEAFF
>TRBV2|TRBJ2-6|.|TRBD2
TGTGCCAGCAGTGGGCCAGCGGGGGGCCTCTCTGGGGCCAACGTCCTGACTTTC
CASSGPAGGLSGANVLTF
>TRBV14|TRBJ1-4|.|.
TGTGCCAGCAGCCAAGATCGGGGCAGGGGTAATGAAAAACTGTTTTTT
CASSQDRGRGNEKLFF
>TRBV19|TRBJ2-1|.|TRBD2
TGTGCCAGTAGTATAGGGTCGTTGCGGGGGGGTGTATACAATGAGCAGTTCTTC
CASSIGSLRGGVYNEQFF
>TRBV2|TRBJ1-6|.|.
TGTGCCAGCGCGGGGTCAAATTCACCCCTCCACTTT
CASAGSNSPLHF
>TRBV6-5|TRBJ2-7|.|TRBD2
TGTGCCAGCCGAACCCCCTGGGAGGGGAATGAGCAGTACTTC
CASRTPWEGNEQYF
>TRBV28|TRBJ2-7|.|TRBD1
TGTGCCAGCAGTTCCACGGACAGGTACGAGCAGTACTTC
CASSSTDRYEQYF
>TRBV27|TRBJ2-5|few|TRBD2
TGTGCCAGCAGTAAGAGAGGGAGGGGCATTCAAGAGACCCAGTACTTC
CASSKRGRGIQETQYF
>TRBV29-1|TRBJ1-1|.|.
TGCAGCGTTGAAGGACAGATGAACACTGAAGCTTTCTTT
CSVEGQMNTEAFF
>TRBV15|TRBJ1-3|.|.
TGTGCCACCAGCAGAGATCGGGTAGAAAACACCATATATTTT
CATSRDRVENTIYF
>TRBV5-6|TRBJ1-2|.|.
TGTGCCAGCAGCCTGGGGGCCAACTATGGCTACACCTTC
CASSLGANYGYTF
>TRBV2|TRBJ1-3|few|.
TGTGCCAGCAGTGTCGACACGTCCTCTGGAAACACCATATATTTT
CASSVDTSSGNTIYF
>TRBV6-5|TRBJ1-2|.|TRBD1
TGTGCCAGCAGTTACTCAGACAGGGGGCTACTCTATGGCTACACCTTC
CASSYSDRGLLYGYTF
>TRBV12-3/TRBV12-4|TRBJ1-4|.|.
TGTGCCAGCAGTTTCGGGTTTTGGGAAAAACTGTTTTTT
CASSFGFWEKLFF
>TRBV3-1/TRBV3-2|TRBJ1-2|.|.
TGTGCCAGCAGCCAAGGGACCCCCGTAGGGGGCTATGGCTACACCTTC
CASSQGTPVGGYGYTF
>TRBV2|TRBJ1-2|once|TRBD1
TGTGCCAGCAGACCCTGGGCAGGGGGCGGATCTGGCTACACCTTC
CASRPWAGGGSGYTF
>TRBV18|TRBJ2-1|.|.
TGTGCCAGCTCACCAGGGGTAGGGAGCTCCTACAATGAGCAGTTCTTC
CASSPGVGSSYNEQFF
>TRBV6-2/TRBV6-3|TRBJ2-3|.|TRBD2
TGTGCCAGCAGTTATGAGTTGTTGCGGGGGGGTCCTAGGACAGATACGCAGTATTTT
CASSYELLRGGPRTDTQYF
>TRBV4-1|TRBJ1-5|.|.
TGCGCCAGCAGCCAAGACCCCCAGGGCAGGGCGCAGCCCCAGCATTTT
CASSQDPQGRAQPQHF
>TRBV7-6|TRBJ2-7|.|.
TGTGCCAGCAGCACCGGGACACTATACGAGCAGTACTTC
CASSTGTLYEQYF
>TRBV15|TRBJ1-2|.|.
TGTGCCACCAGCAGAGTACCCAGGACAGAAGGCTACACCTTC
CATSRVPRTEGYTF